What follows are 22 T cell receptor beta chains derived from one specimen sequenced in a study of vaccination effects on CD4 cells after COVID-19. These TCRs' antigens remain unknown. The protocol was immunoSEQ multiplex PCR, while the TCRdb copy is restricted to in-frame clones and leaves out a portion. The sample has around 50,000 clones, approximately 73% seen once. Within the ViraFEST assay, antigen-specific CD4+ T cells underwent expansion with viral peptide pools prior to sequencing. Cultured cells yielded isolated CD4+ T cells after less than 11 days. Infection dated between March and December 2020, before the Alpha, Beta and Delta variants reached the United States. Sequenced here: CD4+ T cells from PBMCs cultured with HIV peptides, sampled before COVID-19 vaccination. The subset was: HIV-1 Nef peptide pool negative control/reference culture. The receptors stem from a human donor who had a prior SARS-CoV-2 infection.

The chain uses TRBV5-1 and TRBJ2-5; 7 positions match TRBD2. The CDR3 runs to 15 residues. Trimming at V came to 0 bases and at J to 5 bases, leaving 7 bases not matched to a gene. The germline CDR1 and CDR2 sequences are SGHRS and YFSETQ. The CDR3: CASSLVAGAGETQYF. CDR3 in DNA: TGCGCCAGCAGCTTGGTGGCGGGAGCGGGGGAGACCCAGTACTTC.

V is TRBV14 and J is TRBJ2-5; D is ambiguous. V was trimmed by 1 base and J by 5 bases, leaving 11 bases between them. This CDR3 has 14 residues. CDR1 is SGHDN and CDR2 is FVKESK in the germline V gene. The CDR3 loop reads CASSQGGALETQYF. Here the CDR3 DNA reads TGTGCCAGCAGCCAAGGTGGTGCCCTCGAGACCCAGTACTTC. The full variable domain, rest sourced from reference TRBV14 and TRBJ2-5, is EAGVTQFPSHSVIEKGQTVTLRCDPISGHDNLYWYRRVMGKEIKFLLHFVKESKQDESGMPNNRFLAERTGGTYSTLKVQPAELEDSGVYFCASSQGGALETQYFGPGTRLLVL.

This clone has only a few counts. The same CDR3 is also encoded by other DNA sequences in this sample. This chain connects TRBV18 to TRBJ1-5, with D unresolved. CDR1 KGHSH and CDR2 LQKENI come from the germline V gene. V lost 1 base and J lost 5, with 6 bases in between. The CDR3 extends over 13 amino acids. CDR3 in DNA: TGTGCCAGCTCACCACTAGAAGATCAGCCCCAGCATTTT. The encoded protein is CASSPLEDQPQHF. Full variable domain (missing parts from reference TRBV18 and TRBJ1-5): NAGVMQNPRHLVRRRGQEARLRCSPMKGHSHVYWYRQLPEEGLKFMVYLQKENIIDESGMPKERFSAEFPKEGPSILRIQQVVRGDSAAYFCASSPLEDQPQHFGDGTRLSIL.

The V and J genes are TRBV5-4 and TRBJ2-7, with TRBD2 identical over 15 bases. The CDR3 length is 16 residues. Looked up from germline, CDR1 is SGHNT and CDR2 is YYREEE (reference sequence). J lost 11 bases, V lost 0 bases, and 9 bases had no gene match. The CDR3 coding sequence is TGTGCCAGCAGCTTGGAGGTTGGGACTAGCGGGGGGAGGAAGTACTTC. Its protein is CASSLEVGTSGGRKYF.

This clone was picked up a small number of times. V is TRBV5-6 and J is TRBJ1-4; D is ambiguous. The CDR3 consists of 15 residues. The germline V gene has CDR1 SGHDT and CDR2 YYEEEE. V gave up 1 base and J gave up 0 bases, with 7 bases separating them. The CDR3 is CASSLIAATNEKLFF. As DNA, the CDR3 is TGTGCCAGCAGCTTGATAGCAGCAACTAATGAAAAACTGTTTTTT.

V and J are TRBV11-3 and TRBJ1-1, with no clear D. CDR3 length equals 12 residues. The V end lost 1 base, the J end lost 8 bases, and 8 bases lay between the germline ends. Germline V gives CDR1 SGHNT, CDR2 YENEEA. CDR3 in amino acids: CASSLAASEAFF. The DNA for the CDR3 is TGTGCCAGCAGCTTAGCGGCTTCAGAAGCTTTCTTT.

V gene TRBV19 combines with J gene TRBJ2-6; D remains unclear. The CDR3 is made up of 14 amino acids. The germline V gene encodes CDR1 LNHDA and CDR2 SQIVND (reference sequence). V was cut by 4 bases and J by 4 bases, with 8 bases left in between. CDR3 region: CASSSLAGANVLTF. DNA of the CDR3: TGTGCCAGTAGTAGTTTGGCAGGGGCCAACGTCCTGACTTTC.

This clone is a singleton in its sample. The CDR3 nucleotides are TGCAGTGCTGCGACAGGGGCCGAGCAGTACTTC. Translating gives CSAATGAEQYF. The chain combines TRBV20-1 with TRBJ2-7; TRBD1 agrees at 8 bases. J gave up 6 bases and V 5 bases, and 3 bases lay outside the gene matches. Germline V lookup: CDR1 DFQATT, CDR2 SNEGSKA (reference sequence). There are 11 residues in the CDR3.

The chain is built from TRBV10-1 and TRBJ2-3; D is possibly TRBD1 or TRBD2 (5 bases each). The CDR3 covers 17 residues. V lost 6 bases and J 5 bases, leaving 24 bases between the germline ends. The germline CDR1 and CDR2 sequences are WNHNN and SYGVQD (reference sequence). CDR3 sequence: CASRKRRFGTRGDTQYF. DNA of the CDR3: TGCGCCAGCAGAAAAAGGAGGTTCGGGACCCGGGGAGATACGCAGTATTTT.

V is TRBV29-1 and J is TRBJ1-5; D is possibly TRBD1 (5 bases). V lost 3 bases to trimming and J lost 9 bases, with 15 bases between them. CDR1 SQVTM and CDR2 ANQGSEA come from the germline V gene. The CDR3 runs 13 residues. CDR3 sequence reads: CSVDDRGEGPQHF. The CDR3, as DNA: TGCAGCGTTGACGATAGGGGTGAAGGGCCCCAGCATTTT.

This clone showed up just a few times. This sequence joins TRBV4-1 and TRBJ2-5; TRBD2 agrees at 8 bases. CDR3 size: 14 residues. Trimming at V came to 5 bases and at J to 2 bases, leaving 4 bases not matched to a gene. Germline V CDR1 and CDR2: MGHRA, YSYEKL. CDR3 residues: CASSAGGLQETQYF. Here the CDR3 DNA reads TGCGCCAGCAGCGCGGGGGGTTTACAAGAGACCCAGTACTTC.

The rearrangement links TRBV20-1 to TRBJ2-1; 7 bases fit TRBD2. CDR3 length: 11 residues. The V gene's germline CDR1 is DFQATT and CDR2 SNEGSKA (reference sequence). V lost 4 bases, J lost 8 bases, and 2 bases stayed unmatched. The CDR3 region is CSAKGGDEQFF. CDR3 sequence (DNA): TGCAGTGCTAAGGGAGGGGATGAGCAGTTCTTC.

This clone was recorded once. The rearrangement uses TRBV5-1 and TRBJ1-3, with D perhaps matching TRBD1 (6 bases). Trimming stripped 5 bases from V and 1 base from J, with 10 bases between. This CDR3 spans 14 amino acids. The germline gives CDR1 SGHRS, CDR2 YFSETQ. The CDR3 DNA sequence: TGCGCCAGCAGACAGGGACCTTCTGGAAACACCATATATTTT. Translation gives CASRQGPSGNTIYF.

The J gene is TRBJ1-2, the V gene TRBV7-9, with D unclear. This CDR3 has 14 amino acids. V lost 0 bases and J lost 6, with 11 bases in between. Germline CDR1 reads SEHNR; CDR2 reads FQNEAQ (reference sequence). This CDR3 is CASSLAQRTNGYTF. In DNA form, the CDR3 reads TGTGCCAGCAGCTTAGCGCAGAGGACCAATGGCTACACCTTC.

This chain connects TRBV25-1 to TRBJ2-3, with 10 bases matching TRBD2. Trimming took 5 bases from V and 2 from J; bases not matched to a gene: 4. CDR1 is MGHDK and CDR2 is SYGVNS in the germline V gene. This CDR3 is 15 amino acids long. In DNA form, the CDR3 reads TGTGCCAGCAGTTCTAGCGGGGGACCCACAGATACGCAGTATTTT. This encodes CASSSSGGPTDTQYF.

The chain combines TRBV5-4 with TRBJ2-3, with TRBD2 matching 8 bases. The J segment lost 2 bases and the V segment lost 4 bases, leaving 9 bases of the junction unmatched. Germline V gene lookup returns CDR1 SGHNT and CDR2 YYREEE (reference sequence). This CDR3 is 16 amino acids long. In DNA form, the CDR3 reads TGTGCCAGCAGCCCCGGAACTAGCGGATACACAGATACGCAGTATTTT. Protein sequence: CASSPGTSGYTDTQYF.

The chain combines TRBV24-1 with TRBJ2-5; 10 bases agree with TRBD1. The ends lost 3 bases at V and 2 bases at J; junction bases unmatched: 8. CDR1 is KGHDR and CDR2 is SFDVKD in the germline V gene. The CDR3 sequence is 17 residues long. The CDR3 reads CATSDPWTGGEQETQYF. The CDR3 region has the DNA TGTGCCACCAGTGATCCTTGGACAGGGGGAGAGCAAGAGACCCAGTACTTC.

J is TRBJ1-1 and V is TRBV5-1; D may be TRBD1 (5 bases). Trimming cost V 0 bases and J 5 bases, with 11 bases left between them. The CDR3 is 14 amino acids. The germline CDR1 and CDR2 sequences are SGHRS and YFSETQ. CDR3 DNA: TGCGCCAGCAGCTTGGATTGGTCAGGGACTGAAGCTTTCTTT. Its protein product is CASSLDWSGTEAFF.

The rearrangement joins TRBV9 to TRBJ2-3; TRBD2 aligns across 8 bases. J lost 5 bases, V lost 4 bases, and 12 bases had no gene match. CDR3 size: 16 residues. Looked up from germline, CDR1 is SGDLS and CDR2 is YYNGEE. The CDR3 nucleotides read TGTGCCAGCAGCATACACCCGGGGGGGCCCGGAGATACGCAGTATTTT. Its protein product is CASSIHPGGPGDTQYF.

The DNA of the CDR3 is TGTGCCAGTAGTATTCGCGGGGGGGCCTACGAGCAGTACTTC. It specifies CASSIRGGAYEQYF. The chain uses TRBV19 and TRBJ2-7; 9 bases are shared with TRBD2. The CDR3 runs to 14 residues. Per germline, CDR1 LNHDA and CDR2 SQIVND (reference sequence). J gave up 2 bases and V 3 bases, and 2 bases lay outside the gene matches.

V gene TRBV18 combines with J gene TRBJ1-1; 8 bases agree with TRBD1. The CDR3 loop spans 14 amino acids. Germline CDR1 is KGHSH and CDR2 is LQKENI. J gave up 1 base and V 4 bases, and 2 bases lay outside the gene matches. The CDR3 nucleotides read TGTGCCAGCTCACAAGGACAGGGGAACACTGAAGCTTTCTTT. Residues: CASSQGQGNTEAFF.

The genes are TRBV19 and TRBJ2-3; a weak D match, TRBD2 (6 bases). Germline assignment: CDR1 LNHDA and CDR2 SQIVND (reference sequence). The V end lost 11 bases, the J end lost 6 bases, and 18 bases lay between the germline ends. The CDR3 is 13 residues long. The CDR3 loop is CAVGAGFLDTQYF. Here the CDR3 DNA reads TGTGCCGTGGGAGCGGGTTTTCTGGATACGCAGTATTTT.